What follows describes a single TCR beta chain. Its specificity is unknown. Together with a sample-barcoded 5' primer, a J-beta primer mix was included in a second PCR lasting about 6 to 11 cycles. TCRdb independently ran MiXCR on the 5' RACE reads; one entry per CDR3 protein. The sample carries 1.5 million to 2 million distinct CDR3 sequences, roughly 30% recorded once. These data are taken from a study of blood T cells in healthy people across ages. Study outcomes and limitations: The study found more naive CD4+ cells and higher diversity in long-lived than aged donors.

This CDR3 is built from 14 residues. The V end was cut by 8 bases, the J end by 3 bases, with 16 bases between. Germline V gene sequence: CDR1 MNHEY, CDR2 SMNVEV (reference sequence). The sample was blood. The chain employs TRBV27 and TRBJ1-2; perhaps TRBD1 as D (6 bases). The TCR sequence derives from a woman in her 30s in good health. The CDR3 DNA reads as TGTGCCAGCCGCCCCGGGGGCGATTACTATGGCTACACCTTC. As protein: CASRPGGDYYGYTF.